The entry that follows covers one TCR beta chain sequence. Its target is unknown. The data originate from a study of vaccination and CD4 T cells after COVID-19. On the study more broadly: Researchers treated cells with overlapping spike peptides taken from SARS-CoV-2, HCoV-NL63, HCoV-OC43 and HCoV-229E.

Cultured CD4+ T-cell DNA underwent Oncomine TCR Beta short-read sequencing. It was from cultured CD4+ T cells that genomic DNA was extracted. In TCRdb, the PCR reads were re-called with MiXCR into one record per CDR3 protein. The sample lists 15,000 to 20,000 distinct CDR3 sequences; roughly 43% were seen once. Stated treatment: approximately nine-day PBMC culture with coronavirus spike peptide pools or control peptides (ViraFEST assay). Cells were cultured for 9 to 10 days, and then CD4+ T cells were isolated by negative selection. V was clipped by 6 bases and J by 4 bases; unmatched bases: 6. Per the germline V gene, CDR1 is MNHNS and CDR2 is SASEGT. This CDR3 is built from 14 residues.

This receptor was taken from a human donor who had recovered from COVID-19. The sequencing used CD4+ T cells from blood, cultured in vitro, collected after SARS-CoV-2 vaccination. This chain uses TRBV6-1 with TRBJ2-3; 8 bases match TRBD1. CDR3 amino acids: CASRFGQGPDTQYF. CDR3 in DNA: TGTGCCAGCAGGTTTGGACAGGGCCCAGATACGCAGTATTTT.